This T cell receptor (beta chain) was observed in a study of blood T cell repertoires in COVID-19. Original methodology: For nucleated cells, counts were estimated from reference gene primer amplification. The method was immunoSEQ multiplex PCR; TCRdb's version includes in-frame clones alone and lacks a portion of them. That table gives V, J and clone size, and the DNA gave D and trimming. The sample holds more than 150,000 clones, approximately 86% seen once. V shed 5 bases, J shed 7 bases, and the junction held 10 bases outside the gene matches. This CDR3 spans 15 amino acids. The germline CDR1 and CDR2 sequences are SGHTA and FQGNSA.

The TCR originated in a man in his forties with active or convalescent COVID-19. V is TRBV7-2 and J is TRBJ2-1, with 8 bases that match TRBD1. The specimen sequenced was peripheral blood. Here the CDR3 reads CASSLTGQVRNEQFF. CDR3 DNA sequence: TGTGCCAGCAGCCTAACGGGACAGGTTAGGAATGAGCAGTTCTTC.